Below, 28 T cell receptor beta chains from the same sample are listed, as sequenced in a study of blood T cell repertoires in COVID-19. Profiled with immunoSEQ multiplex PCR; TCRdb holds only in-frame clones, not every one. Of some 290,000 clones detected, about nine tenths appear once; the ten largest clones hold over 9%. The specimen was peripheral blood. The receptors were sampled from a woman in her 30s with COVID-19, enrolled during active disease.

This rearrangement joins TRBV24-1 to TRBJ1-5; D is possibly TRBD1 (6 bases). The length of the CDR3 is 15 residues. Germline V lookup: CDR1 KGHDR, CDR2 SFDVKD. V dropped 5 bases and J dropped 7 bases, with 17 bases sitting between them. CDR3 sequence: CATSAAGGEGQPQHF. In DNA, the CDR3 is TGTGCCACCAGTGCGGCGGGGGGCGAGGGACAGCCCCAGCATTTT.

The genes are TRBV28 and TRBJ2-7; no clear D. The V end lost 4 bases, the J end lost 3 bases, and 7 bases lay between the germline ends. The germline V gene has CDR1 MDHEN and CDR2 SYDVKM. The CDR3 has 12 amino acids. The DNA of the CDR3 is TGTGCCAGCAGTTCCCAGTTCTACGAGCAGTACTTC. Protein product: CASSSQFYEQYF.

Of note for this clone: This sample also contains other DNA sequences that code for the same CDR3. The gene calls are TRBV5-6 and TRBJ2-5, with D unresolved. Germline V gene sequence: CDR1 SGHDT, CDR2 YYEEEE. The length of the CDR3 is 13 residues. Trimming took 4 bases from V and 5 from J, leaving 12 bases between them. The CDR3 region is CASSLVSGETQYF. As DNA, the CDR3 is TGTGCCAGCAGCCTAGTTTCCGGTGAGACCCAGTACTTC.

This chain connects TRBV27 to TRBJ2-7; maybe TRBD1 (5 bases). The germline V gene encodes CDR1 MNHEY and CDR2 SMNVEV (reference sequence). The CDR3 totals 14 residues. V shed 4 bases and J shed 5 bases, with 15 bases lying between them. CDR3 bases: TGTGCCAGCAGTTCCCCAGTTCCAGGGAACGAGCAGTACTTC. Amino acids: CASSSPVPGNEQYF.

The genes are TRBV4-1 and TRBJ2-7; tentatively, D is TRBD1 (6 bases). Trimming removed 1 base at V and 4 bases at J, with 14 bases between. CDR3 size: 15 residues. Looked up from germline, CDR1 is MGHRA and CDR2 is YSYEKL. Here the CDR3 reads CASSQVPQGKYEQYF. The DNA for the CDR3 is TGCGCCAGCAGCCAAGTCCCTCAGGGGAAATACGAGCAGTACTTC.

The chain joins TRBV19 to TRBJ1-2; TRBD1 aligns across 9 bases. The CDR3 has 15 residues. The V gene end was trimmed by 6 bases and the J gene end by 6 bases; junction bases not matched to a gene: 11. CDR1 and CDR2 (germline): LNHDA, SQIVND (reference sequence). CDR3 protein: CASSNRDRVFDGYTF. CDR3 coding DNA: TGTGCCAGTAGCAATAGGGACAGGGTTTTCGATGGCTACACCTTC.

The chain employs TRBV19 and TRBJ2-2; no definite D call. CDR3 length: 13 residues. V lost 7 bases and J 2 bases, leaving 8 bases between the germline ends. Germline assignment: CDR1 LNHDA and CDR2 SQIVND (reference sequence). CDR3 coding DNA: TGTGCCAGTACCTTCCTTAACACCGGGGAGCTGTTTTTT. Protein product: CASTFLNTGELFF.

V gene TRBV2 combines with J gene TRBJ2-1; D gene ambiguous. The V end was cut by 8 bases, the J end by 7 bases, with 18 bases between. CDR1 SNHLY and CDR2 FYNNEI come from the germline V gene. This CDR3 region has 14 residues. This chain's CDR3 is CASHRRIPGNEQFF. The CDR3 DNA sequence: TGTGCCAGCCACCGACGGATCCCAGGAAATGAGCAGTTCTTC.

In nucleotides, the CDR3 is TGCGCCAGCAGCTTCGGGACACAGGTCGACGAGCAGTACTTC. It translates to CASSFGTQVDEQYF. The chain joins TRBV4-1 to TRBJ2-7; D is possibly TRBD1 (6 bases). The CDR3 extends over 14 amino acids. Germline CDR1 is MGHRA and CDR2 is YSYEKL. V lost 5 bases to trimming and J lost 5 bases, with 16 bases between them.

The chain recombines TRBV6-4 with TRBJ2-1; 7 positions agree with TRBD1. This CDR3 comprises 15 residues. J gave up 4 bases and V 4 bases, and 7 bases lay outside the gene matches. The germline V gene encodes CDR1 MRHNA and CDR2 SNTAGT. The CDR3 loop is CASSALGTEYNEQFF. In DNA, the CDR3 is TGTGCCAGCAGTGCACTGGGGACAGAATACAATGAGCAGTTCTTC.

The chain recombines TRBV7-9 with TRBJ2-1; TRBD2 might be the D (5 bases). V shed 0 bases and J shed 10 bases, with 7 bases lying between them. Germline V CDR1 and CDR2: SEHNR, FQNEAQ (reference sequence). CDR3 length: 12 residues. The CDR3 nucleotides are TGTGCCAGCAGCTTAGCGACGGGGGAGCAGTTCTTC. Encoded protein: CASSLATGEQFF.

The rearrangement links TRBV2 to TRBJ1-1; weak D call: TRBD1 (6 bases). There are 13 residues in the CDR3. Germline values: CDR1 SNHLY, CDR2 FYNNEI. V lost 2 bases and J lost 5, with 9 bases in between. CDR3 region: CASSESTGTEAFF. CDR3 bases: TGTGCCAGCAGTGAAAGCACAGGGACTGAAGCTTTCTTT.

The chain uses TRBV2 and TRBJ1-1; 7 bases line up with TRBD1. In germline, CDR1 is SNHLY, CDR2 FYNNEI. J gave up 1 base and V 8 bases, and 10 bases lay outside the gene matches. The CDR3 has 15 residues. For the CDR3, the DNA is TGTGCCAGCGGTACAAAATCAGGGGGGAACACTGAAGCTTTCTTT. It codes for CASGTKSGGNTEAFF.

The J gene is TRBJ1-3, the V gene TRBV5-1; TRBD1 matches 7 bases. The CDR3 covers 17 residues. Germline trimming cut 3 bases from V and 0 bases from J; bases unmatched to any gene: 9. Looked up from germline, CDR1 is SGHRS and CDR2 is YFSETQ. CDR3 amino acids: CASSSGGGQISGNTIYF. As DNA, the CDR3 is TGCGCCAGCAGCTCGGGAGGGGGACAGATCTCTGGAAACACCATATATTTT.

This clone was seen more than once but under ten times. J is TRBJ1-5 and V is TRBV2, with D perhaps TRBD1 (6 bases). The CDR3 runs 14 residues. In germline, CDR1 is SNHLY, CDR2 FYNNEI. V dropped 5 bases and J dropped 0 bases, with 8 bases sitting between them. CDR3 sequence: CASSRTDSNQPQHF. Here the CDR3 DNA reads TGTGCCAGCAGTAGGACAGATAGCAATCAGCCCCAGCATTTT.

This sequence joins TRBV6-4 and TRBJ2-3, with 7 bases lining up with TRBD1. The CDR3 contains 14 residues. The J segment lost 4 bases and the V segment lost 5 bases, leaving 6 bases of the junction unmatched. The V gene's germline CDR1 is MRHNA and CDR2 SNTAGT. The DNA of the CDR3 is TGTGCCAGCAGTTTGGAGACAGGGTCAGATACGCAGTATTTT. Residues: CASSLETGSDTQYF.

The chain is built from TRBV5-4 and TRBJ2-4; no reliable D call. V lost 7 bases, J lost 5 bases, and 22 bases lay in between. The CDR3 is made up of 16 amino acids. CDR1 SGHNT and CDR2 YYREEE come from the germline V gene (reference sequence). The chain's CDR3 is CASAASVKAVENIQYF. In nucleotides, the CDR3 is TGTGCCAGCGCAGCCAGCGTGAAAGCAGTAGAAAACATTCAGTACTTC.

The CDR3 bases are TGTGCCACCAGTGAGTTTGCCGGGGATACGCAGTATTTT. This codes for CATSEFAGDTQYF. The chain recombines TRBV24-1 with TRBJ2-3; no reliable D call. Germline CDR1 and CDR2: KGHDR and SFDVKD. The CDR3 contains 13 residues. With 4 bases removed from V and 6 bases from J, the gap between germline ends came to 10 bases.

The CDR3 bases are TGTGCCAGCAGCCCAGACCAGGGGGACATTCAGTACTTC. Translated: CASSPDQGDIQYF. The rearrangement links TRBV6-5 to TRBJ2-4; 7 bases agree with TRBD1. V was pared by 6 bases and J by 8 bases, with 7 bases of the junction left unmatched. CDR1 and CDR2 (germline): MNHEY, SVGAGI. The CDR3 is 13 residues long.

The V and J genes are TRBV19 and TRBJ2-6; a weak D match, TRBD1 (5 bases). The CDR3 is 15 residues long. Germline loops: CDR1 LNHDA, CDR2 SQIVND (reference sequence). Trimming removed 6 bases at V and 0 bases at J, with 9 bases between. The CDR3 DNA follows: TGTGCCAGTAGCTCACAGGACTCTGGGGCCAACGTCCTGACTTTC. It codes for CASSSQDSGANVLTF.

The chain links TRBV10-3 to TRBJ2-3; 7 bases agree with TRBD1. CDR1 and CDR2 from the germline V gene are ENHRY and SYGVKD. V lost 3 bases, J lost 2 bases, and 5 bases stayed unmatched. This CDR3 is 15 amino acids long. The CDR3 DNA reads as TGTGCCATCAGTGACAACAGGGGACCCACAGATACGCAGTATTTT. It encodes CAISDNRGPTDTQYF.

In this sample, this clone turned up once. The CDR3 protein is CASITGYWSPLHF. CDR3 nucleotide sequence: TGTGCCAGCATAACAGGGTATTGGTCACCCCTCCACTTT. This sequence joins TRBV6-5 and TRBJ1-6; a possible D gene is TRBD1 (6 bases). CDR1 is MNHEY, CDR2 SVGAGI, per germline. V lost 7 bases and J 10 bases, leaving 14 bases between the germline ends. The CDR3 is 13 amino acids.

The rearrangement uses TRBV19 and TRBJ1-2; D is unresolved. Germline CDR1 and CDR2: LNHDA and SQIVND (reference sequence). There are 13 residues in the CDR3. V was clipped by 10 bases and J by 2 bases, with 14 bases between them. In nucleotides, the CDR3 is TGTGCCACCGCCGTCCGCCTAAACTATGGCTACACCTTC. Amino acid sequence: CATAVRLNYGYTF.

The gene calls are TRBV12-3 or TRBV12-4 and TRBJ1-4, with TRBD1 matching 7 bases. The CDR3 is made up of 13 amino acids. The junction had 4 bases not matched to a gene; V was cut back by 4 bases and J by 8 bases. CDR3 in DNA: TGTGCCAGCAGTTCAGGGGGGAGCGAAAAACTGTTTTTT. It translates to CASSSGGSEKLFF.

This clone was seen more than once but under ten times. The CDR3 nucleotides are TGTGCCAGCAACCGACAGGGAGACAAATCACCCCTCCACTTT. Residues: CASNRQGDKSPLHF. The gene calls are TRBV6-6 and TRBJ1-6, with 7 bases fitting TRBD1. V shed 7 bases and J 10 bases; nucleotides not matched to a gene: 10. This CDR3 is 14 amino acids long. Germline CDR1 MNHNY, CDR2 SVGAGI (reference sequence).

The chain joins TRBV5-1 to TRBJ2-7; TRBD1 aligns across 7 bases. Trimming took 3 bases from V and 3 from J; bases not matched to a gene: 9. The CDR3 extends over 15 amino acids. CDR1 and CDR2 (germline): SGHRS, YFSETQ. CDR3 nucleotides: TGCGCCAGCAGCTATGACAGGGATGGGTACTACGAGCAGTACTTC. It encodes CASSYDRDGYYEQYF.

The J gene is TRBJ1-1, the V gene TRBV19; 9 bases align to TRBD1. The V segment lost 7 bases and the J segment 4 bases; nucleotides outside the gene matches: 4. The germline V gene encodes CDR1 LNHDA and CDR2 SQIVND (reference sequence). The CDR3 consists of 13 residues. The CDR3 bases are TGTGCCAGTACCGGGACAGGGCCCACTGAAGCTTTCTTT. This sequence encodes CASTGTGPTEAFF.

The count of this clone is one. The chain is built from TRBV4-1 and TRBJ1-5, with TRBD1 matching over 9 bases. The V segment lost 4 bases and the J segment 6 bases; nucleotides outside the gene matches: 7. This CDR3 has 15 amino acids. Germline V lookup: CDR1 MGHRA, CDR2 YSYEKL. The DNA of the CDR3 is TGCGCCAGCAGCCCGCTTGGACAGGGGTCTCAGCCCCAGCATTTT. Translation: CASSPLGQGSQPQHF.